This T cell receptor (beta chain) was documented in a study of response to subunit inactivated influenza vaccine. Findings of the study overall: With each seasonal influenza vaccination, the authors suggested, few new T cells are recruited.

A word on this clonotype: Antigen: not known.

The ends were cut back, 3 bases at V and 3 bases at J, with 15 bases in the middle. From germline, CDR1 is ENHRY and CDR2 SYGVKD. The CDR3 runs to 15 residues. TCRdb reprocessed the RT-PCR reads via MiXCR and lists one record per CDR3 protein. The sample includes about 650,000 distinct CDR3 sequences, 15% to 18% of them seen just once. This chain uses TRBV10-3 with TRBJ2-7; the D gene is possibly TRBD1 (7 bases). The sequencing used PBMCs from blood, collected 11 to 12 days after vaccination. This TCR came from a man between 50 and 59 years old who received an inactivated influenza vaccine. The CDR3 region is CAISDVRGQLYEQYF. CDR3 in DNA: TGTGCCATCAGTGATGTGCGGGGACAGCTCTACGAGCAGTACTTC.